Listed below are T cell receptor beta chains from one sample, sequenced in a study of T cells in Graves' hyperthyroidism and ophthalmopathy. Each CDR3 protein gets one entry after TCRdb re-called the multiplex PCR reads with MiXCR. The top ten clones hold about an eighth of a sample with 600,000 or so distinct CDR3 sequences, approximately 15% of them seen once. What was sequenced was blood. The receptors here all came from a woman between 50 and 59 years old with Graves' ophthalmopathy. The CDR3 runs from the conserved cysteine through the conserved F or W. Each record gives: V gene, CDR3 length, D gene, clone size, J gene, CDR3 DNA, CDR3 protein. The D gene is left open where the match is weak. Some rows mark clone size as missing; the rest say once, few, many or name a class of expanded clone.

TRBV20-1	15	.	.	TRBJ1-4	TGCAGTGCTAGAATCAGACAGATCCTTAATGAAAAACTGTTTTTT	CSARIRQILNEKLFF
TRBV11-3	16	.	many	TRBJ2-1	TGTGCCAGCAGTCCCCAAACCGGGACACCCATTCGGGAGCAGTTCTTC	CASSPQTGTPIREQFF
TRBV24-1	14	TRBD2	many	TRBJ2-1	TGTGCCACCTCGAGCGGGAGCGCCTACAATGAGCAGTTCTTC	CATSSGSAYNEQFF
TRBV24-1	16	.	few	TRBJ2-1	TGTGCCACCAGTGGAAATAGCGCCGTGGATGCCAATGAGCAGTTCTTC	CATSGNSAVDANEQFF
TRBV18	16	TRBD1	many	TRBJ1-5	TGTGCCAGCTCACCGTATCAGACAGGGGGCGGTCAGCCCCAGCATTTT	CASSPYQTGGGQPQHF
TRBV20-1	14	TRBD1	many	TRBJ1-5	TGCAGTGCCCTGACAGGGGGGATCGATCAGCCCCAGCATTTT	CSALTGGIDQPQHF
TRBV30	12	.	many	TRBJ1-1	TGTGCCTGGAGGACAGGCTACACTGAAGCTTTCTTT	CAWRTGYTEAFF
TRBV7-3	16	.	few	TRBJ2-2	TGTGCCAGCAGCGCCGGAGCGACCCGAAACACCGGGGAGCTGTTTTTT	CASSAGATRNTGELFF
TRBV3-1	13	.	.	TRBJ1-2	TGTGCCAGCAGCGGGCAGGGTTTCTATGGCTACACCTTC	CASSGQGFYGYTF
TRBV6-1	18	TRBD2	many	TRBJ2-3	TGTGCCAGCAGTCTTATAGCGGGAGTACCGACTAGCACAGATACGCAGTATTTT	CASSLIAGVPTSTDTQYF
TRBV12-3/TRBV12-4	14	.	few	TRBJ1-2	TGTGCCGGCAGTCGAACCCAGTCTGACTATGGCTACACCTTC	CAGSRTQSDYGYTF
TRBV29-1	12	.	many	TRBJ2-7	TGCAGCGTTGGATGGACGGTTTACGAGCAGTACTTC	CSVGWTVYEQYF
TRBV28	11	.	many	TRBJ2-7	TGTGCCAGCAGGGAAACCTACGAGCAGTACTTC	CASRETYEQYF
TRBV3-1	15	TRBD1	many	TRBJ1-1	TGTGCCAGCAGCCAAATGACAGGGATGAACACTGAAGCTTTCTTT	CASSQMTGMNTEAFF
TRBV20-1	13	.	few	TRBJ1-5	TGCAGTGCTAGAGCAACAGCTCTACAGCCCCAGCATTTT	CSARATALQPQHF
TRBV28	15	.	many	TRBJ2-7	TGTGCCAGCAGCAAGGACGGTCAAAGCTCCTACGAGCAGTACTTC	CASSKDGQSSYEQYF
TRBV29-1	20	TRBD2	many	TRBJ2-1	TGCAGCGTCCGAACGACTAGCGGGAGCTGGTCAAGGAGCTCCTACAATGAGCAGTTCTTC	CSVRTTSGSWSRSSYNEQFF
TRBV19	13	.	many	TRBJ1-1	TGTGCCAGTAGCGAGGGAGAAGGAACTGAAGCTTTCTTT	CASSEGEGTEAFF
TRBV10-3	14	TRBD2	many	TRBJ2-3	TGTGCCATCAGAGGCGGGAGTTCGGGAGATACGCAGTATTTT	CAIRGGSSGDTQYF
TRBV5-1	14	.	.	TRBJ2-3	TGCGCCAGCACCACAGGGATGGGCACAGATACGCAGTATTTT	CASTTGMGTDTQYF
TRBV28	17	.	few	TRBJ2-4	TGTGCCAGCAGTTCCCCCTCCTCGACTTATCCCAAAAACATTCAGTACTTC	CASSSPSSTYPKNIQYF
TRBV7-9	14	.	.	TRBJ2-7	TGTGCCAGCAGCCTGCGGATTGGGGCTTACGAGCAGTACTTC	CASSLRIGAYEQYF
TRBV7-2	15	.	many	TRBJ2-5	TGTGCCAGCAGCTCAGGGGGGGGGGCCGGGGAGACCCAGTACTTC	CASSSGGGAGETQYF
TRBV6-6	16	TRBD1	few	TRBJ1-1	TGTGCCAGCAGTTACTATGGACAGGGAATGAACACTGAAGCTTTCTTT	CASSYYGQGMNTEAFF
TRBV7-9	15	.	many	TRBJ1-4	TGTGCCAGCAGCGCACTCCAGGGTATAAAGGAAAAACTGTTTTTT	CASSALQGIKEKLFF
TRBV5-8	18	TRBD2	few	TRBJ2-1	TGTGCCAGCAGCCCCGGACTAGCGGGAGAGCAAGACTACAATGAGCAGTTCTTC	CASSPGLAGEQDYNEQFF
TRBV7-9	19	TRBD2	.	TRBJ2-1	TGTGCCAGCAGCCCATATCCCCGACTAGCGGGAGGGCCTACCAATGAGCAGTTCTTC	CASSPYPRLAGGPTNEQFF
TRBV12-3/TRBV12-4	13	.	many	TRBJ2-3	TGTGCCAGTAGACAGACAAGCACAGATACGCAGTATTTT	CASRQTSTDTQYF
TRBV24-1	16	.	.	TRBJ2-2	TGTGCCACCAGTGTACGGGACTATGAGGGGGCCGGGGAGCTGTTTTTT	CATSVRDYEGAGELFF
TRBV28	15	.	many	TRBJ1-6	TGTGCCAGCAGATCCGGGACGGAGGGACCTTCACCCCTCCACTTT	CASRSGTEGPSPLHF
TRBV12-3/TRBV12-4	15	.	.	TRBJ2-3	TGTGCCAGCAGCCCCAGGTGGGGCCCCACAGATACGCAGTATTTT	CASSPRWGPTDTQYF
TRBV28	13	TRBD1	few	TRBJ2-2	TGTGCCAGCCGGGACAGGGTGCCCGGGGAGCTGTTTTTT	CASRDRVPGELFF
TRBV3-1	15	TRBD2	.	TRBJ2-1	TGTGCCAGCAGCCAAGGACTAGCGGGAGTAAAAGAGCAGTTCTTC	CASSQGLAGVKEQFF
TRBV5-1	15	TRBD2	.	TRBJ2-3	TGCGCCAGCAGTTCAGGACTAGCGGGATCAGATACGCAGTATTTT	CASSSGLAGSDTQYF
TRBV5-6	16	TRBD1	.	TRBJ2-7	TGTGCCAGCAGCTTTTCGACAGGGCTTCTCTCCTACGAGCAGTACTTC	CASSFSTGLLSYEQYF
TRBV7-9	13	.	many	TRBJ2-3	TGTGCCAGCAGCCAAGTGATGACAGATACGCAGTATTTT	CASSQVMTDTQYF
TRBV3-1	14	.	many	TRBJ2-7	TGTGCCAGCAGCCTAAGGGGGTCTGGCAGCGAGCAGTACTTC	CASSLRGSGSEQYF
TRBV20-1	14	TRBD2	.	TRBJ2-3	TGCAGTGCTCATGGACTAGCGGGAACAGATACGCAGTATTTT	CSAHGLAGTDTQYF
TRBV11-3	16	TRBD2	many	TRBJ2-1	TGTGCCAGCAGCCCACGCCTAGCGGGAGTTTCCAATGAGCAGTTCTTC	CASSPRLAGVSNEQFF
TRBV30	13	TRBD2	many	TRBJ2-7	TGTGCCTGGAGTGGGGGACTAGCGGGCGAGCAGTACTTC	CAWSGGLAGEQYF
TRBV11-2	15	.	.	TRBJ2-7	TGTGCCAGCAGCTTAGGACTCCCCCGGCGGGACGAGCAGTACTTC	CASSLGLPRRDEQYF
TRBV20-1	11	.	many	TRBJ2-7	TGCAGTGGTTCTACCTCCTACGAGCAGTACTTC	CSGSTSYEQYF
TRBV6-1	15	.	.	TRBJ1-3	TGTGCCAGCAACCCTCGGGGCCGCTCTGGAAACACCATATATTTT	CASNPRGRSGNTIYF
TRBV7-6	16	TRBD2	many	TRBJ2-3	TGTGCCAGCAGCTTAGTGGCTAGCGGGATACGAGATACGCAGTATTTT	CASSLVASGIRDTQYF
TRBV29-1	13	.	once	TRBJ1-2	TGCAGCGTTGATAACAGGGAGGACTATGGCTACACCTTC	CSVDNREDYGYTF
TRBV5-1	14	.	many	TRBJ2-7	TGCGCCAGCAGCCCCCTTGAGAGGACCTACGAGCAGTACTTC	CASSPLERTYEQYF
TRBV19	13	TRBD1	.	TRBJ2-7	TGTGCCAGTAGTATTACAGGGGGCGGCGAGCAGTACTTC	CASSITGGGEQYF
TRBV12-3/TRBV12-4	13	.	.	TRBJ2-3	TGTGCCAGCAGTTTAGCCAGCAGGGATACGCAGTATTTT	CASSLASRDTQYF
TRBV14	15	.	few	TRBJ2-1	TGTGCCAGCAGCCCCCCAGGGACTGGGAACAATGAGCAGTTCTTC	CASSPPGTGNNEQFF